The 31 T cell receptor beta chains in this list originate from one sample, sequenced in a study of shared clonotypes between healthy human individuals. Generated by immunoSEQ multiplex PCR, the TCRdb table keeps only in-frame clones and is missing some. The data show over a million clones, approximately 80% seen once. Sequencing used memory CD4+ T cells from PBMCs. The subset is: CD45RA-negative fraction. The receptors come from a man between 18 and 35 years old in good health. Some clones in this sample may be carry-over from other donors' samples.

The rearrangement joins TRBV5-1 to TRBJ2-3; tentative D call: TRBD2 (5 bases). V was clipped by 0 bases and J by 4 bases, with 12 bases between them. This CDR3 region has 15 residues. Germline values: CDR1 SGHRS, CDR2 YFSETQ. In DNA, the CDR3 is TGCGCCAGCAGCTTGGTACGCGGAGGCGCAGATACGCAGTATTTT. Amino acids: CASSLVRGGADTQYF.

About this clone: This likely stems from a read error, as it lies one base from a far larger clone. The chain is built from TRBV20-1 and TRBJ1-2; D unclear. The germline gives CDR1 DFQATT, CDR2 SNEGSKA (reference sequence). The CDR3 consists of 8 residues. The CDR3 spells CNLGGYTF. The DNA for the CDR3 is TGCAATCTAGGAGGCTACACCTTC.

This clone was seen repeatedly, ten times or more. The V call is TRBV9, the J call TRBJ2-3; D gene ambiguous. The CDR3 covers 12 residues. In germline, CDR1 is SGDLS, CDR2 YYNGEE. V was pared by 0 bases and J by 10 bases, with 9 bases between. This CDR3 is CASSVESIPQYF. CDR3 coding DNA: TGTGCCAGCAGCGTAGAATCCATTCCGCAGTATTTT.

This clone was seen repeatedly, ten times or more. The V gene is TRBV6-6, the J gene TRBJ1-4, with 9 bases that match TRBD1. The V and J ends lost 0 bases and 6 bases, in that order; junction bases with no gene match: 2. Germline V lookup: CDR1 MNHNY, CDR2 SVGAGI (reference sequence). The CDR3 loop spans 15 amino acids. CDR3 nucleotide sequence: TGTGCCAGCAGTTACTCGGGACAGGGCTATGAAAAACTGTTTTTT. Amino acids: CASSYSGQGYEKLFF.

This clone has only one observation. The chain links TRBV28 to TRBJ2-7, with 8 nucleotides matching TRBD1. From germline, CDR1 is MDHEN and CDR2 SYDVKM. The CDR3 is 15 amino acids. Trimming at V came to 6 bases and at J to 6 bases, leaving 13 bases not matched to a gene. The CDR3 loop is CASSNSRGRVGEQYF. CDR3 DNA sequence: TGTGCCAGCAGCAATAGCAGGGGGCGGGTCGGCGAGCAGTACTTC.

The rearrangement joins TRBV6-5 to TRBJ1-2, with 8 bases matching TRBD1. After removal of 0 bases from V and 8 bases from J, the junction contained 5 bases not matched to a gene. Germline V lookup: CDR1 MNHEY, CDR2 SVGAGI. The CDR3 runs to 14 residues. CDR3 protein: CASSYSRTGIGYTF. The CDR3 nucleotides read TGTGCCAGCAGTTACTCAAGGACAGGGATAGGCTACACCTTC.

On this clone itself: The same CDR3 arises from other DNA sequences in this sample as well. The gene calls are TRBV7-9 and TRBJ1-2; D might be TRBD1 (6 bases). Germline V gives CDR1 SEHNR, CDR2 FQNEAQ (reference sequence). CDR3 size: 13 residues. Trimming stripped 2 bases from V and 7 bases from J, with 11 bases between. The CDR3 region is CASSLKQGSGYTF. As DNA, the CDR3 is TGTGCCAGCAGCTTAAAACAGGGAAGTGGCTACACCTTC. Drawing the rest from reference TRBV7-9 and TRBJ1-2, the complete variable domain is DTGVSQNPRHKITKRGQNVTFRCDPISEHNRLYWYRQTLGQGPEFLTYFQNEAQLEKSRLLSDRFSAERPKGSFSTLEIQRTEQGDSAMYLCASSLKQGSGYTFGSGTRLTVV.

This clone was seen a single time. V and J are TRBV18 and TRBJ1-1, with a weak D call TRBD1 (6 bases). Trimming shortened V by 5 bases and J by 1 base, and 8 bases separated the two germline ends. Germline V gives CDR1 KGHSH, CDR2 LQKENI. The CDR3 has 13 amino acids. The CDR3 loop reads CASSTGQNTEAFF. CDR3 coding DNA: TGTGCCAGCTCAACGGGACAGAACACTGAAGCTTTCTTT.

CDR3 nucleotides: TGTGCCAGCAGCCTCCGGGAACCTCGTGGTAATTCACCCCTCCACTTT. Its translation: CASSLREPRGNSPLHF. V and J are TRBV7-9 and TRBJ1-6; unclear D gene. The CDR3 has 16 amino acids. The V gene's germline CDR1 is SEHNR and CDR2 FQNEAQ (reference sequence). V dropped 5 bases and J dropped 6 bases, with 17 bases sitting between them.

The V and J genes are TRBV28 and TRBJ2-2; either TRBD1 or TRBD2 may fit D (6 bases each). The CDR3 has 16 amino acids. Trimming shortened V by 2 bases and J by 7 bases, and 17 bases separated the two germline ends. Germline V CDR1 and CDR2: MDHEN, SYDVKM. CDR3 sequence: CASSLPPRGRGGELFF. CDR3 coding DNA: TGTGCCAGCAGTTTACCCCCACGGGGGCGAGGCGGGGAGCTGTTTTTT.

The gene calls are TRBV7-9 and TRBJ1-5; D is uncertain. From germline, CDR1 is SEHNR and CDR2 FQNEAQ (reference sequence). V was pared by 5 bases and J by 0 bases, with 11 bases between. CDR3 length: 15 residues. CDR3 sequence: CASSPPGNSNQPQHF. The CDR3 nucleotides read TGTGCCAGCAGCCCGCCGGGGAATAGCAATCAGCCCCAGCATTTT.

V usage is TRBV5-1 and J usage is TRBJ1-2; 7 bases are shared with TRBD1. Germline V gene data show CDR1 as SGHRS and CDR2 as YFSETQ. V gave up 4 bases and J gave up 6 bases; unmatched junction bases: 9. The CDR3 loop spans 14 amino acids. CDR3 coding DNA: TGCGCCAGCAGCATGGGACAGCTTGGGGATGGCTACACCTTC. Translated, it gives CASSMGQLGDGYTF.

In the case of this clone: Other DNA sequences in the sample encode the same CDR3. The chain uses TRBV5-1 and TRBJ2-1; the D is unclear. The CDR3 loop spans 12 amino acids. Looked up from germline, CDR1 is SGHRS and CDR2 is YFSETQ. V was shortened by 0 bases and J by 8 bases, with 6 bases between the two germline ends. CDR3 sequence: CASSLVLDEQFF. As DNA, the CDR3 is TGCGCCAGCAGCTTGGTTCTGGATGAGCAGTTCTTC.

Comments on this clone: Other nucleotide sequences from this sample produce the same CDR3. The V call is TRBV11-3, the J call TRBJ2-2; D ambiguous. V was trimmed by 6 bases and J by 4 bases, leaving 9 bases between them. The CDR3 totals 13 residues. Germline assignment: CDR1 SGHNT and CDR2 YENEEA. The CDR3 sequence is CASSRLATGELFF. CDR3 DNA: TGTGCCAGCAGTCGACTCGCCACCGGGGAGCTGTTTTTT. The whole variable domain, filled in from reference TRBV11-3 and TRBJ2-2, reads EAGVVQSPRYKIIEKKQPVAFWCNPISGHNTLYWYLQNLGQGPELLIRYENEEAVDDSQLPKDRFSAERLKGVDSTLKIQPAELGDSAVYLCASSRLATGELFFGEGSRLTVL.

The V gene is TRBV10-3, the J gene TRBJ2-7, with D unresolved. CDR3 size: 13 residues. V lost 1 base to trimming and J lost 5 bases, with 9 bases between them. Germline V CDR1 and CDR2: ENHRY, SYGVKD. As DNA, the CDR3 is TGTGCCATCAGTGAGTTCCGGACGGACGAGCAGTACTTC. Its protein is CAISEFRTDEQYF.

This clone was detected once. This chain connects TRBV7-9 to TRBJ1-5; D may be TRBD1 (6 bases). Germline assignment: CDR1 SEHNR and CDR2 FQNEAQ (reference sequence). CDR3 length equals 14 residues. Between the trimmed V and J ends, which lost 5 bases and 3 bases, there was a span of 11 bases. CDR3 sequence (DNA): TGTGCCAGCAGCGTACAGGGACCCAATCAGCCCCAGCATTTT. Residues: CASSVQGPNQPQHF.

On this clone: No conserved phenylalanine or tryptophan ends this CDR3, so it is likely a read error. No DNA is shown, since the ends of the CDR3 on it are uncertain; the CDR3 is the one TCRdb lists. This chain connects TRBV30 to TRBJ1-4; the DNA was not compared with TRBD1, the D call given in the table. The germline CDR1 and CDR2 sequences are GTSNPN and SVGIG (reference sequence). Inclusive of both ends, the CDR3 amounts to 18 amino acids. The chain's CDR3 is CAWSVQVGGTELMKNCFL.

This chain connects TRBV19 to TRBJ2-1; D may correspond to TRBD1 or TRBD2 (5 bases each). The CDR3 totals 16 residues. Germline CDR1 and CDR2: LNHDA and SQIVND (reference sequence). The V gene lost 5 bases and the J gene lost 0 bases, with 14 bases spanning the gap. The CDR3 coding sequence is TGTGCCAGTAGTCTCCGTGGGACGGCCTCCTACAATGAGCAGTTCTTC. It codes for CASSLRGTASYNEQFF.

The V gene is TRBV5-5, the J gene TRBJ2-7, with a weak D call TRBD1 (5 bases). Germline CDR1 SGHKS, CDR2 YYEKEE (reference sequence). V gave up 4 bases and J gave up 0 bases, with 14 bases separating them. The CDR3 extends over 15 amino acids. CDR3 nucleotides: TGTGCCAGCAGCCTGAGTATTGACAGCTCCTACGAGCAGTACTTC. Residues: CASSLSIDSSYEQYF.

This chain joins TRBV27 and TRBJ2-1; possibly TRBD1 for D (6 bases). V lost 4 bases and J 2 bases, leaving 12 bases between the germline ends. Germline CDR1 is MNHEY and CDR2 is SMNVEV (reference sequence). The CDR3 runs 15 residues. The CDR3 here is CASSSRAGAYNEQFF. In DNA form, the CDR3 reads TGTGCCAGCAGTTCAAGGGCAGGGGCCTACAATGAGCAGTTCTTC.

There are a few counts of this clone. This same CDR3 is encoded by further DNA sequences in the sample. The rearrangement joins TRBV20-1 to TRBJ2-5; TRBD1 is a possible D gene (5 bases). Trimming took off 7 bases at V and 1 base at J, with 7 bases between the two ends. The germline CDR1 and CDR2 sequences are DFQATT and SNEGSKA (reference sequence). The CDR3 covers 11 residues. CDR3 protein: CSVRGQETQYF. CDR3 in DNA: TGCAGTGTAAGGGGCCAAGAGACCCAGTACTTC.

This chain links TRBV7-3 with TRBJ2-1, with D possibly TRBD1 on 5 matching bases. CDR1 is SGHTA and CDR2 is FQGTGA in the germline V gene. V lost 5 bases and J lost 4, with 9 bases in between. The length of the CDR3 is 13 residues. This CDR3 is CASSVGQYNEQFF. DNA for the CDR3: TGTGCCAGCAGCGTAGGACAATACAATGAGCAGTTCTTC.

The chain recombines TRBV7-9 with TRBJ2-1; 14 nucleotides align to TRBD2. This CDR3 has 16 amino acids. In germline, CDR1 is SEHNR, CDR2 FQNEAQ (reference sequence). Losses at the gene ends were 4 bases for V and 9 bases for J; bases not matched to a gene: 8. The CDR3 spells CASSSRLAGGPGEQFF. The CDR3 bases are TGTGCCAGCAGCTCCCGACTAGCGGGAGGGCCCGGTGAGCAGTTCTTC.

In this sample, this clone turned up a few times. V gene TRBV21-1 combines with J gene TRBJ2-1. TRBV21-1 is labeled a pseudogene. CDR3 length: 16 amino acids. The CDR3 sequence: CASSNPHGAGGNEQFF. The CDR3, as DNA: TGTGCCAGCAGCAACCCTCACGGAGCAGGTGGGAATGAGCAGTTCTTC.

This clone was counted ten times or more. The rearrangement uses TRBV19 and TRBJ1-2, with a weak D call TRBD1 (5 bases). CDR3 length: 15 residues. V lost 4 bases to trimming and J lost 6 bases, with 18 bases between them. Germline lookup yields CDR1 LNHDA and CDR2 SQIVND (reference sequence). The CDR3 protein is CASSKGSFLRDGYTF. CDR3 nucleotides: TGTGCCAGTAGTAAGGGGTCTTTCCTCCGGGATGGCTACACCTTC.

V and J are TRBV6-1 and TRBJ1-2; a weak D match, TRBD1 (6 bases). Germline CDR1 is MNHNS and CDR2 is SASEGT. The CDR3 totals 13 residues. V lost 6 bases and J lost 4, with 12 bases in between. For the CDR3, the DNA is TGTGCCAGCAGGACAGGACAGCTCTATGGCTACACCTTC. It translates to CASRTGQLYGYTF.

The CDR3 bases are TGTGCCAGCAGCCAAGACAGGGGAGGCGGCTACACCTTC. Residues: CASSQDRGGGYTF. The chain recombines TRBV7-3 with TRBJ1-2; 8 nucleotides agree with TRBD1. The CDR3 has 13 residues. Germline-derived CDR1 and CDR2 are SGHTA and FQGTGA. V was pared by 5 bases and J by 8 bases, with 7 bases of the junction left unmatched.

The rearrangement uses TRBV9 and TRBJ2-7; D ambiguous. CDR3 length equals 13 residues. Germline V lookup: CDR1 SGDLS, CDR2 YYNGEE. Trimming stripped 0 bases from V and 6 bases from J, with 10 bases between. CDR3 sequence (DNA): TGTGCCAGCAGCGTAGAGTGGGGTCGCGAGCAGTACTTC. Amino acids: CASSVEWGREQYF.

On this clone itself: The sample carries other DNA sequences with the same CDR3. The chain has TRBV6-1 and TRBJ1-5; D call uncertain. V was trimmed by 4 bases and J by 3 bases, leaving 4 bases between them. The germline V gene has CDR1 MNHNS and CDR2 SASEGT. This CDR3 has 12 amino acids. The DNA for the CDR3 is TGTGCCAGCAGTGGGACCAATCAGCCCCAGCATTTT. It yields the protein CASSGTNQPQHF.

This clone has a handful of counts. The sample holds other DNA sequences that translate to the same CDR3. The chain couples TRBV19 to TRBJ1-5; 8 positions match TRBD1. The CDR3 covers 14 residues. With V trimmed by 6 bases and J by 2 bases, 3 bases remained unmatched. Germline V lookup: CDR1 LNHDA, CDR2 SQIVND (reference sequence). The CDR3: CASSLTGGNQPQHF. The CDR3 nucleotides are TGTGCCAGTAGCTTGACAGGGGGCAATCAGCCCCAGCATTTT.

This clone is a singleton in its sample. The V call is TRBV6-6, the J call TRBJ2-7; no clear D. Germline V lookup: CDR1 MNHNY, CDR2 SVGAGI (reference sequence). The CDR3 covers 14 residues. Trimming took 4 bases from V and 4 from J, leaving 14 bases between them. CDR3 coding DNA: TGTGCCAGCAGTTCCACGGCAACGGCGTACGAGCAGTACTTC. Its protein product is CASSSTATAYEQYF.